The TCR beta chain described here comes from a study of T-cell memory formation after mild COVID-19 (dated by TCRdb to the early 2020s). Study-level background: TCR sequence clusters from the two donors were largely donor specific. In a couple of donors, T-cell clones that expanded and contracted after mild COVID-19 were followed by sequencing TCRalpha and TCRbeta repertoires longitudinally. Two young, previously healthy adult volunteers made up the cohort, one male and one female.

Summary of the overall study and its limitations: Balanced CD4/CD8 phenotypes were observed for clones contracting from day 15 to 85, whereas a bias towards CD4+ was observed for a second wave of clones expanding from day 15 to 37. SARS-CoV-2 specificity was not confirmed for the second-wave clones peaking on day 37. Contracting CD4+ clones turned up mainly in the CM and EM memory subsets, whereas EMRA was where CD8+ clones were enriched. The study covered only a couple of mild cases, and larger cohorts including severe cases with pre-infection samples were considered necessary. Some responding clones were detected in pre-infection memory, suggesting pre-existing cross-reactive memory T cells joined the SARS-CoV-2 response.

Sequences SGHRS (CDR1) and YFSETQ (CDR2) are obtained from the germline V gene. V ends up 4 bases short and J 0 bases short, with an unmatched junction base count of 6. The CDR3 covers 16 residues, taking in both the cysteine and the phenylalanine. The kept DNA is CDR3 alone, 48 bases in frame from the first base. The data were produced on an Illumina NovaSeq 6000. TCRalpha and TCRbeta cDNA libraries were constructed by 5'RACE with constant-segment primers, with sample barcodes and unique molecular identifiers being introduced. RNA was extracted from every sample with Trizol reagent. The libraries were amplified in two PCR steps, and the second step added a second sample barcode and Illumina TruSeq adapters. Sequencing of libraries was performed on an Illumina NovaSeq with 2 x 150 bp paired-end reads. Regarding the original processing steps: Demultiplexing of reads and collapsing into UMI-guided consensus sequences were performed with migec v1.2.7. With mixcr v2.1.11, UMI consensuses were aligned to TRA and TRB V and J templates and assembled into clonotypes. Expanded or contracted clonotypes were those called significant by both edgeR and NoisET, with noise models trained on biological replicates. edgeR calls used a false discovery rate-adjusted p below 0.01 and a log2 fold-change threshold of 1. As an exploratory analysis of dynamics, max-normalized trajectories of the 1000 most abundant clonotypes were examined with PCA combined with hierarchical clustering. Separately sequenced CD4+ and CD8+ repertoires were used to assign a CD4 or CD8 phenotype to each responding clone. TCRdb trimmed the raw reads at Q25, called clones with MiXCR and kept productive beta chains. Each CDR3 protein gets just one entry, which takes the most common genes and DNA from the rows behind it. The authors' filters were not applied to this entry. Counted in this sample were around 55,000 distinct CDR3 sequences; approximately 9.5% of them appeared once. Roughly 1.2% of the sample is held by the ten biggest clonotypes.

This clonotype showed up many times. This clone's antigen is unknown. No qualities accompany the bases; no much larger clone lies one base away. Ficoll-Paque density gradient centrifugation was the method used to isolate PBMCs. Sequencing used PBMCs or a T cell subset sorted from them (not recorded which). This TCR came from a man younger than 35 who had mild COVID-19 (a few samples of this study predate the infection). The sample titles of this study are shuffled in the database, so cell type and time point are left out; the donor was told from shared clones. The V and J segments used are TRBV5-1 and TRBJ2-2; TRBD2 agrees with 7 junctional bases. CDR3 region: CASSRNSGPNTGELFF. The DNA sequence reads TGCGCCAGCAGCCGGAATAGCGGGCCGAACACCGGGGAGCTGTTTTTT. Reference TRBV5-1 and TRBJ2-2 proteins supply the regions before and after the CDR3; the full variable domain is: KAGVTQTPRYLIKTRGQQVTLSCSPISGHRSVSWYQQTPGQGLQFLFEYFSETQRNKGNFPGRFSGRQFSNSRSEMNVSTLELGDSALYLCASSRNSGPNTGELFFGEGSRLTVL.